The 30 T cell receptor beta chains given below trace back to one sample, sequenced in a study of T cell repertoires in cytomegalovirus infection. TCRdb recomputed calls from the reads with MiXCR, one row per CDR3 protein. The sample includes approximately 1,000,000 distinct CDR3 sequences, roughly 31% seen only once; the top ten take about an eighth. For these TCRs, the target antigens are not known. Sample: cultured CD8+ T cells from PBMCs, taken from culture after CMV antigen stimulation. These receptors were collected from a human donor in good health (CMV status not recorded). Some clones in this sample may be carry-over from other donors' samples.

This chain connects TRBV4-2 to TRBJ2-2, with D perhaps TRBD2 (6 bases). CDR3 length: 18 amino acids. CDR1 and CDR2 (germline): LGHNA, YNFKEQ. V was clipped by 0 bases and J by 0 bases, with 14 bases between them. The CDR3 here is CASSQDRWGGANTGELFF. The CDR3 DNA reads as TGTGCCAGCAGCCAAGATCGGTGGGGAGGCGCGAACACCGGGGAGCTGTTTTTT.

The table lists this clonotype with many counts. This chain joins TRBV7-2 and TRBJ1-1; the D is unclear. The CDR3 runs 14 residues. Between the trimmed V and J ends, which lost 5 bases and 2 bases, there was a span of 12 bases. Germline CDR1 is SGHTA and CDR2 is FQGNSA. The chain's CDR3 is CASSPGEYNTEAFF. The CDR3 DNA follows: TGTGCCAGCAGCCCCGGGGAGTATAACACTGAAGCTTTCTTT. Full variable domain (missing parts from reference TRBV7-2 and TRBJ1-1): GAGVSQSPSNKVTEKGKDVELRCDPISGHTALYWYRQSLGQGLEFLIYFQGNSAPDKSGLPSDRFSAERTGGSVSTLTIQRTQQEDSAVYLCASSPGEYNTEAFFGQGTRLTVV.

Only a few counts were recorded for this clonotype. The chain is built from TRBV2 and TRBJ1-5; D gene ambiguous. V was cut by 2 bases and J by 3 bases, with 5 bases left in between. CDR1 is SNHLY, CDR2 FYNNEI, per germline. The CDR3 is 13 amino acids. The CDR3 sequence is CASSERLNQPQHF. The CDR3 DNA reads TGTGCCAGCAGTGAAAGACTCAATCAGCCCCAGCATTTT.

The rearrangement uses TRBV29-1 and TRBJ2-1; D uncertain. V lost 0 bases and J 10 bases, leaving 13 bases between the germline ends. The germline CDR1 and CDR2 sequences are SQVTM and ANQGSEA. The CDR3 has 13 residues. CDR3: CSVEESPGWEQFF. In DNA, the CDR3 is TGCAGCGTTGAAGAGTCACCCGGATGGGAGCAGTTCTTC.

This clonotype has a handful of counts. This rearrangement joins TRBV19 to TRBJ1-1; D remains ambiguous. Germline assignment: CDR1 LNHDA and CDR2 SQIVND (reference sequence). Trimming removed 7 bases from V and 0 bases from J, with 12 bases in between. The CDR3 has 14 residues. The CDR3, as DNA: TGTGCCAGTAAGGCCCAGAACATGAACACTGAAGCTTTCTTT. Encoded protein: CASKAQNMNTEAFF.

The chain links TRBV10-3 to TRBJ2-2; tentative D call: TRBD2 (6 bases). CDR1 is ENHRY, CDR2 SYGVKD, per germline. This CDR3 has 13 amino acids. Trimming removed 4 bases at V and 7 bases at J, with 10 bases between. The CDR3 DNA sequence: TGTGCCATCAGTGTGGGAGGTAACGGGGAGCTGTTTTTT. As protein: CAISVGGNGELFF.

V and J are TRBV29-1 and TRBJ1-1, with D possibly being TRBD1 (6 bases). V was pared by 2 bases and J by 1 base, with 14 bases between. CDR1 and CDR2 from the germline V gene are SQVTM and ANQGSEA. The CDR3 has 15 amino acids. CDR3 residues: CSVEKGGWGNTEAFF. CDR3 coding DNA: TGCAGCGTTGAAAAGGGGGGTTGGGGGAACACTGAAGCTTTCTTT.

This clonotype was seen more than once but under ten times. The genes are TRBV10-3 and TRBJ2-7, with 8 bases lining up with TRBD2. Germline V lookup: CDR1 ENHRY, CDR2 SYGVKD. Trimming cost V 4 bases and J 5 bases; bases outside gene matches: 7. The CDR3 runs 14 residues. The CDR3 region has the DNA TGTGCCATCAGTGTTGGGGGACTAGGGGACGAGCAGTACGTC. Translated, it gives CAISVGGLGDEQYV.

This clonotype appeared once. The chain uses TRBV12-3 or TRBV12-4 and TRBJ2-3, with D tentatively TRBD1 (7 bases). The V gene lost 7 bases and the J gene lost 3 bases, with 17 bases spanning the gap. This CDR3 comprises 15 residues. CDR3 amino acids: CASTTEGAGTDTQYF. CDR3 coding DNA: TGTGCCAGCACCACGGAGGGGGCAGGGACAGATACGCAGTATTTT.

The CDR3 here is CSVPGHQANYGYTF. In nucleotides, the CDR3 is TGCAGCGTTCCGGGACACCAAGCTAACTATGGCTACACCTTC. V gene TRBV29-1 combines with J gene TRBJ1-2, with D possibly TRBD1 on 6 matching bases. This CDR3 contains 14 residues. Germline V gene data show CDR1 as SQVTM and CDR2 as ANQGSEA. Trimming shortened V by 5 bases and J by 0 bases, and 13 bases separated the two germline ends.

This clonotype was seen repeatedly, ten times or more. This chain joins TRBV7-9 and TRBJ1-1, with D possibly being TRBD1 (6 bases). CDR3 length: 16 residues. V lost 5 bases to trimming and J lost 0 bases, with 16 bases between them. CDR1 is SEHNR and CDR2 is FQNEAQ in the germline V gene (reference sequence). The CDR3 DNA reads as TGTGCCAGCAGCCAAACCCAAAACAGGGTGAACACTGAAGCTTTCTTT. It codes for CASSQTQNRVNTEAFF.

This clonotype appeared a few times. This rearrangement joins TRBV4-3 to TRBJ2-2; D call uncertain. V was shortened by 0 bases and J by 5 bases, with 10 bases between the two germline ends. The germline gives CDR1 LGHNA, CDR2 YSLEER. The CDR3 has 15 residues. CDR3 protein: CASSQDLRGTGELFF. DNA of the CDR3: TGCGCCAGCAGCCAAGATCTTCGCGGAACCGGGGAGCTGTTTTTT.

This clonotype has more than one count but fewer than ten. The rearrangement links TRBV7-6 to TRBJ1-4; D is unclear. The V and J ends lost 4 bases and 8 bases respectively, with 17 bases between them. The CDR3 consists of 15 residues. Germline V gene sequence: CDR1 SGHVS, CDR2 FNYEAQ. The CDR3 bases are TGTGCCAGCAGCTCTATGAAGGGCGCAGGCGAAAAACTGTTTTTT. Translated: CASSSMKGAGEKLFF.

This clonotype was observed a single time. The chain has TRBV18 and TRBJ1-2; 8 bases are shared with TRBD1. With V trimmed by 2 bases and J by 4 bases, 9 bases remained unmatched. Germline lookup yields CDR1 KGHSH and CDR2 LQKENI. The CDR3 covers 16 residues. In DNA, the CDR3 is TGTGCCAGCTCACCATGGGGTCAGGGGGCCGGCTATGGCTACACCTTC. Its translation is CASSPWGQGAGYGYTF.

The chain joins TRBV5-1 to TRBJ1-2; TRBD1 agrees at 10 bases. Losses at the gene ends were 4 bases for V and 4 bases for J; bases not matched to a gene: 10. Per the germline V gene, CDR1 is SGHRS and CDR2 is YFSETQ. This CDR3 is built from 16 residues. CDR3: CASSTETGGYGYGYTF. The CDR3 nucleotides are TGCGCCAGCAGCACCGAGACAGGGGGCTATGGCTATGGCTACACCTTC.

V and J are TRBV20-1 and TRBJ1-5, with 9 nucleotides matching TRBD1. The length of the CDR3 is 14 residues. From germline, CDR1 is DFQATT and CDR2 SNEGSKA (reference sequence). J gave up 11 bases and V 3 bases, and 11 bases lay outside the gene matches. This CDR3 is CSASETGGKQTQHF. CDR3 bases: TGCAGTGCTAGCGAGACAGGGGGAAAACAGACCCAGCATTTT.

This clonotype was counted once. The conserved phenylalanine or tryptophan normally closing the CDR3 is absent here, so this likely arose from a read error. This chain connects TRBV27 to TRBJ1-1; possible D gene TRBD1, 6 bases. The CDR3 covers 16 residues. Germline CDR1 and CDR2: MNHEY and SMNVEV (reference sequence). V shed 5 bases and J shed 0 bases, with 16 bases lying between them. The CDR3, as DNA: TGTGCCAGCAGTCCCTCGGGGGGGCTCATGAACACTGAAGCTTTCTCT. It codes for CASSPSGGLMNTEAFS.

The V and J genes are TRBV6-5 and TRBJ2-1; 8 nucleotides align to TRBD1. Germline V lookup: CDR1 MNHEY, CDR2 SVGAGI. Trimming at V came to 6 bases and at J to 3 bases, leaving 7 bases not matched to a gene. The CDR3 is 15 amino acids. CDR3 residues: CASSPTGDLYNEQFF. The CDR3 DNA is TGTGCCAGCAGCCCGACAGGGGACCTCTACAATGAGCAGTTCTTC.

Written as DNA, the CDR3 is TGTGCCATCAGCGACAGGCTGGGCACTGAAGCTTTCTTT. Amino acids: CAISDRLGTEAFF. The chain joins TRBV10-3 to TRBJ1-1, with D possibly being TRBD1 (6 bases). V dropped 6 bases and J dropped 4 bases, with 12 bases sitting between them. Germline assignment: CDR1 ENHRY and CDR2 SYGVKD. The CDR3 has 13 amino acids.

The V gene is TRBV2, the J gene TRBJ1-4; D is unresolved. The V end was cut by 6 bases, the J end by 0 bases, with 11 bases between. Germline V gene lookup returns CDR1 SNHLY and CDR2 FYNNEI. The CDR3 extends over 15 amino acids. The CDR3 DNA reads as TGTGCCAGCAGCCCGACCGGAACAACTAATGAAAAACTGTTTTTT. Its protein product is CASSPTGTTNEKLFF.

This clonotype was recorded many times. The junction and the germline gene differ at one end; a read error may be behind it. The gene calls are TRBV7-7 and TRBJ2-3; D remains ambiguous. Germline values: CDR1 SSHAT, CDR2 FNYEAQ (reference sequence). The CDR3 length is 15 residues. As DNA, the CDR3 is TGTGCTAGCAGCCGTGGCCCAGTGGGCACAGATACGCAGTATTTT. Residues: CASSRGPVGTDTQYF.

This rearrangement joins TRBV6-2 or TRBV6-3 to TRBJ2-7; D remains unclear. V lost 5 bases to trimming and J lost 3 bases, with 17 bases between them. This CDR3 region has 15 residues. The germline V gene encodes CDR1 MNHEY and CDR2 SVGEGT. The CDR3 region has the DNA TGTGCCAGCAGTGAACCTGTGGGAACCCACTACGAGCAGTACTTC. Encoded protein: CASSEPVGTHYEQYF.

V usage is TRBV6-5 and J usage is TRBJ1-1; D is undetermined. CDR3 size: 14 residues. CDR1 MNHEY and CDR2 SVGAGI come from the germline V gene. V shed 6 bases and J shed 3 bases, with 14 bases lying between them. CDR3: CASRLLLSYTEAFF. DNA of the CDR3: TGTGCCAGCAGGTTACTGTTATCCTACACTGAAGCTTTCTTT.

The gene calls are TRBV5-5 and TRBJ2-1; 8 bases align to TRBD1. The CDR3 totals 15 residues. V was clipped by 4 bases and J by 9 bases; unmatched bases: 12. CDR1 is SGHKS and CDR2 is YYEKEE in the germline V gene (reference sequence). The CDR3 DNA follows: TGTGCCAGCAGCGACGACAGGGGTCGGTTGGGTGAGCAGTTCTTC. It encodes CASSDDRGRLGEQFF.

The rearrangement joins TRBV7-9 to TRBJ2-7; 11 nucleotides line up with TRBD2. Germline-derived CDR1 and CDR2 are SEHNR and FQNEAQ (reference sequence). The CDR3 totals 15 residues. V lost 1 base, J lost 6 bases, and 5 bases stayed unmatched. CDR3 loop: CASSLVLAGEIEQYF. The CDR3 region has the DNA TGTGCCAGCAGCTTAGTACTAGCGGGGGAAATCGAGCAGTACTTC.

This sequence joins TRBV6-5 and TRBJ1-4; perhaps TRBD1 as D (6 bases). V was shortened by 5 bases and J by 0 bases, with 13 bases between the two germline ends. The CDR3 covers 16 residues. Germline V gives CDR1 MNHEY, CDR2 SVGAGI. CDR3 DNA sequence: TGTGCCAGCAGTGTAGACAGGTTTGCAACTAATGAAAAACTGTTTTTT. This encodes CASSVDRFATNEKLFF.

The chain has TRBV5-1 and TRBJ1-2, with 7 bases lining up with TRBD1. Germline V lookup: CDR1 SGHRS, CDR2 YFSETQ. This CDR3 is built from 15 residues. V shed 1 base and J 5 bases; nucleotides not matched to a gene: 8. The CDR3 is CASSLRSGQIYGYTF. The CDR3 region has the DNA TGCGCCAGCAGCTTGCGGTCGGGACAGATTTATGGCTACACCTTC.

This clonotype occurred many times. V and J are TRBV7-9 and TRBJ2-5; D may correspond to TRBD1 or TRBD2 (5 bases each). V shed 5 bases and J shed 5 bases, with 15 bases lying between them. Germline V gene lookup returns CDR1 SEHNR and CDR2 FQNEAQ (reference sequence). The CDR3 contains 14 residues. CDR3 nucleotide sequence: TGTGCCAGCAGCCCGCCGGGGCCGGGGGAGACCCAGTACTTC. Residues: CASSPPGPGETQYF.

This clonotype has just a few counts. The V gene is TRBV7-9, the J gene TRBJ1-6; D is uncertain. Germline assignment: CDR1 SEHNR and CDR2 FQNEAQ (reference sequence). Trimming stripped 1 base from V and 0 bases from J, with 22 bases between. This CDR3 is 21 amino acids long. CDR3 sequence: CASSLVSLPFLTSSYNSPLHF. In nucleotides, the CDR3 is TGTGCCAGCAGCTTAGTATCGCTACCGTTCCTAACGAGCTCCTATAATTCACCCCTCCACTTT.

The J gene is TRBJ2-7, the V gene TRBV19; a possible D gene is TRBD1 (5 bases). Trimming left V 2 bases short and J 0 bases short, with 8 bases between. Germline CDR1 is LNHDA and CDR2 is SQIVND (reference sequence). The length of the CDR3 is 14 residues. DNA of the CDR3: TGTGCCAGTAGTATACACAGGAGCTCCTACGAGCAGTACTTC. This encodes CASSIHRSSYEQYF.